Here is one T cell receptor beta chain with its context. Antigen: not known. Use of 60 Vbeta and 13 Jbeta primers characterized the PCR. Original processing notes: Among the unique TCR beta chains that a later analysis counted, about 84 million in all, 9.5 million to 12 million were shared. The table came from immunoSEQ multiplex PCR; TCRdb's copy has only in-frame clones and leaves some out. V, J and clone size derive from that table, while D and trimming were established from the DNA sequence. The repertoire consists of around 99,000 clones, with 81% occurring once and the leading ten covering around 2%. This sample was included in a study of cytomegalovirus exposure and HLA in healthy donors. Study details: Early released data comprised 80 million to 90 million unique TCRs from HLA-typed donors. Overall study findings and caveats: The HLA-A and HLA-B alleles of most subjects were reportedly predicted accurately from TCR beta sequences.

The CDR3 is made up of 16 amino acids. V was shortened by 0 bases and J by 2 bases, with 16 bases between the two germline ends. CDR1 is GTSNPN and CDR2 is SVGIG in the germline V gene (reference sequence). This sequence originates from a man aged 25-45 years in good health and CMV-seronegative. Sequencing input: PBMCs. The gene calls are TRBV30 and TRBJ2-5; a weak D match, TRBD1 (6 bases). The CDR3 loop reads CAWSVSGRGWQETQYF. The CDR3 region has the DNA TGTGCCTGGAGTGTATCGGGTAGGGGGTGGCAAGAGACCCAGTACTTC.